This is a list of T cell receptor beta chains from one sample in a study of shared clonotypes between healthy human individuals. The data were produced by immunoSEQ multiplex PCR, yet TCRdb's version contains in-frame clones alone and is incomplete. The sample shows about 770,000 clones, 55% to 80% of them seen only once. The sample was memory CD4+ T cells sorted from blood. The source is a young woman in good health. CDR3s include the opening cysteine and the closing phenylalanine or tryptophan. A D gene is named only where the DNA matches it firmly. Size tells how often a clone was seen (once, few, many) or the class of an expanded clone, and some rows leave it out.

abundance	v_gene	j_gene	d_gene	CDR3nt	CDR3aa
-	TRBV5-1	TRBJ2-7	TRBD1	TGCGCCAGCGCAATAGGGGACAGGGATGGCTACGAGCAGTACTTC	CASAIGDRDGYEQYF
-	TRBV27	TRBJ1-1	-	TGTGCCAGCAGATACAGAAACACTGAAGCTTTCTTT	CASRYRNTEAFF
-	TRBV27	TRBJ1-1	TRBD1	TGTGCCAGTCGCCAGGGGGACCGACGGACGGCTGAAGCTTTCTTT	CASRQGDRRTAEAFF
-	TRBV28	TRBJ2-6	TRBD1	TGTGCCAGCAGTATAACGACAGGGGATGGCTCTGGGGCCAACGTCCTGACTTTC	CASSITTGDGSGANVLTF
-	TRBV7-9	TRBJ2-2	-	TGTGCCAGCAGCTTCCAAGACCCTTCCACCGGGGAGCTGTTTTTT	CASSFQDPSTGELFF
-	TRBV5-1	TRBJ1-1	-	TGCGCCAGCAGCCCAGGAGTTAACACTGAAGCTTTCTTT	CASSPGVNTEAFF
-	TRBV2	TRBJ2-5	-	TGTGCCAGCATACCCTACGGGCCGGGGGAGACCCAGTACTTC	CASIPYGPGETQYF
-	TRBV2	TRBJ2-7	TRBD2	TGTGCCAGCAGTGTTTTAGCGGGAGGATCGGTGGGCGAGCAGTACTTC	CASSVLAGGSVGEQYF
-	TRBV6-1	TRBJ2-7	-	TGTGCCAGCAGTGCCGGGGACCGGGGAGGCGAGCAGTACTTC	CASSAGDRGGEQYF
-	TRBV5-1	TRBJ1-2	-	TGCGCCAGCAGCCAACAACAGGGAAGAGGCTACACCTTC	CASSQQQGRGYTF
-	TRBV5-1	TRBJ2-7	-	TGCGCCAGCAGCCTAAGGCTTCGGGGAGCTGTCGACGAGCAGTACTTC	CASSLRLRGAVDEQYF
many	TRBV7-2	TRBJ2-5	-	TGTGCCAGCAGCTCCGAGCGGATTGGGACCCAGTACTTC	CASSSERIGTQYF
-	TRBV27	TRBJ2-7	TRBD2	TGTGCCAGCAGTTTATCCGGTGGTAGCGGGAATTACGAGCAGTACTTC	CASSLSGGSGNYEQYF
-	TRBV28	TRBJ1-2	TRBD1	TGTGCCAGTAGGGGACAGGGGTTCTATGGCTACACCTTC	CASRGQGFYGYTF